This T cell receptor beta chain was captured in a study of T cell repertoires in cytomegalovirus infection. Background on the study: From public TCR beta signatures came an indication of both CMV infection and matching HLA type. Findings of the study overall: The response measured ex vivo was dominated by TCR beta clonotypes (HLA-C-restricted and CMV-specific). Individuals carrying CMV plus the relevant HLA were identified by cumulative frequency of public TCR beta families.

TCRdb reprocessed the reads with MiXCR, giving one entry per CDR3 protein. The sample holds about 700,000 distinct CDR3 sequences, approximately 33% seen once. A word on this clonotype: Its specificity is unknown.

The sample in question was cultured PBMCs, obtained from culture after CMV antigen stimulation. The sequence was obtained from a human donor in good health (CMV status not recorded). Some clones in this sample may be carry-over from other donors' samples.

The CDR3 DNA reads as TGTGCCAGCAGCGTAGCTCCCTTTCCAGGGGATGGCTACACCTTC. It specifies CASSVAPFPGDGYTF. The rearrangement joins TRBV9 to TRBJ1-2; a possible D gene is TRBD1 (6 bases). V dropped 0 bases and J dropped 6 bases, with 15 bases sitting between them. This CDR3 contains 15 residues. Germline CDR1 and CDR2: SGDLS and YYNGEE.